Listed below are T cell receptor beta chains from one sample, sequenced in a study of blood T cell repertoires in COVID-19. Sequencing used immunoSEQ multiplex PCR; TCRdb keeps in-frame clones, though not all of them. Of 200,000 to 300,000 clones in the sample, 75% to 95% are singletons; the top ten hold 2.5% to 3%. The material sequenced was peripheral blood. The receptors come from a person aged 18 to 30 with COVID-19, enrolled during active disease. The CDR3 runs from the conserved cysteine through the conserved F or W. Fields, in order: J gene, V gene, CDR3 protein.

>TRBJ1-2|TRBV4-1
CASSQSPNYGYTF
>TRBJ1-2|TRBV27
CASSLSSLWQGIGGYTF
>TRBJ2-7|TRBV7-8
CASSLGGGLADYEQYF
>TRBJ1-5|TRBV7-2
CASSLANRGNQPQHF
>TRBJ1-1|TRBV6-5
CASSYGEQGGDTEAFF
>TRBJ1-1|TRBV15
CATSIQGRTEAFF
>TRBJ2-7|TRBV5-1
CASSSTGTGTYEQYF
>TRBJ2-1|TRBV2
CASSGSLGRNEQFF
>TRBJ2-7|TRBV4-1
CASSQVGQEFLSYEQYF
>TRBJ2-2|TRBV10-1
CASGGMGTGELFF
>TRBJ2-3|TRBV6-5
CASTPRSTDTQYF